This TCR beta chain was sequenced in a study of PD-1 blockade in classical Hodgkin lymphoma. In the case of this clone: Its antigen is still unknown.

Indicated time point: newly diagnosed, previously untreated cHL patient sample. With magnetic negative selection, CD4+ T cells were purified from PBMCs that had been thawed. Study outcomes and limitations: The authors have not defined what causes the repertoire differences, possibly disease activity or prior therapy.

Germline V CDR1 and CDR2: SGHNT, YYREEE (reference sequence). Trimming left V 4 bases short and J 3 bases short, with 11 bases between. The CDR3 length is 14 residues. Using immunoSEQ multiplex PCR, the repertoire was profiled, and TCRdb retains in-frame clones only, with some absent. The repertoire holds approximately 21,000 clones, with over 90% as singletons. The source is a human donor with classical Hodgkin lymphoma. Sequenced: CD4+ T cells from blood. The V and J genes are TRBV5-4 and TRBJ2-1, with D possibly TRBD2 on 6 matching bases. The CDR3 protein is CASSLTGSYNEQFF. The CDR3, as DNA: TGTGCCAGCAGCCTAACCGGGAGCTACAATGAGCAGTTCTTC.